The 23 T cell receptor beta chains below come from one sample, sequenced in a study of beta chain features in type 1 diabetes. General study results and limits: Shortening that was moderate but significant affected the TCRB CDR3s of Type 1 diabetes patients in all four CD4+ subsets.

Investigators reverse transcribed all isolated RNA, so they sequenced expressed TCRB transcripts. Profiling relied on immunoSEQ multiplex PCR, and the TCRdb table lists in-frame clones only, not all of them. The table shows some 190,000 clones, with roughly 8% occurring only once. These receptors have no identified antigens. Sequenced material: central memory CD4+ T cells from blood. The receptor source for this set is a man aged 18 to 29 with type 1 diabetes.

A few counts support this clone. J is TRBJ2-7 and V is TRBV7-8, with D possibly matching TRBD1 (5 bases). Germline CDR1 SGHVS, CDR2 FQNEAQ. Trimming took off 5 bases at V and 3 bases at J, with 11 bases between the two ends. This CDR3 is 13 amino acids long. The CDR3 nucleotides read TGTGCCAGCAGCGTCGGCAGGGACTACGAGCAGTACTTC. Protein sequence: CASSVGRDYEQYF.

This clone was seen only a few times. The chain couples TRBV28 to TRBJ1-2, with D hard to call. The germline V gene has CDR1 MDHEN and CDR2 SYDVKM. V shed 7 bases and J shed 2 bases, with 11 bases lying between them. The CDR3 has 13 residues. The CDR3 bases are TGTGCCAGCACTATCACCACGAACTATGGCTACACCTTC. It codes for CASTITTNYGYTF.

Only a few counts were recorded for this clone. The rearrangement links TRBV5-4 to TRBJ2-4; TRBD2 agrees at 16 bases. V lost 4 bases, J lost 13 bases, and 8 bases stayed unmatched. This CDR3 is 15 amino acids long. In germline, CDR1 is SGHNT, CDR2 YYREEE (reference sequence). CDR3 sequence: CASSPAGTSGRVQYF. The CDR3 DNA reads TGTGCCAGCAGCCCCGCCGGGACTAGCGGGAGGGTACAGTACTTC.

This clone appeared a few times. The chain uses TRBV7-2 and TRBJ2-1; 13 bases fit TRBD2. This CDR3 region has 16 residues. Trimming took 4 bases from V and 8 from J; bases not matched to a gene: 8. Per the germline V gene, CDR1 is SGHTA and CDR2 is FQGNSA. CDR3 bases: TGTGCCAGCAGCTACCGACGGACTAGCGGGAGTGATGAGCAGTTCTTC. Amino acid sequence: CASSYRRTSGSDEQFF.

In this sample, this clone turned up a few times. The V gene is TRBV29-1, the J gene TRBJ2-7; D call uncertain. CDR1 is SQVTM and CDR2 is ANQGSEA in the germline V gene. The V and J ends lost 5 bases and 0 bases respectively, with 5 bases between them. The CDR3 has 11 amino acids. The CDR3 loop is CSVLYSYEQYF. DNA for the CDR3: TGCAGCGTTCTATACTCCTACGAGCAGTACTTC.

This clone has just a few counts. The rearrangement links TRBV28 to TRBJ1-4; 7 nucleotides agree with TRBD1. This CDR3 contains 17 residues. V was clipped by 7 bases and J by 0 bases; unmatched bases: 11. CDR1 and CDR2 from the germline V gene are MDHEN and SYDVKM. CDR3 sequence (DNA): TGTGCCAGCAAAACCGCCTTGGGACAGACAACTAATGAAAAACTGTTTTTT. This encodes CASKTALGQTTNEKLFF.

The chain joins TRBV19 to TRBJ2-2; D ambiguous. Germline values: CDR1 LNHDA, CDR2 SQIVND (reference sequence). The CDR3 runs to 14 residues. Trimming pared 1 base from V and 6 bases from J, leaving 9 bases between. In DNA, the CDR3 is TGTGCCAGTAGTATAGGTAGTTATTCCGGGGAGCTGTTTTTT. Amino acids: CASSIGSYSGELFF.

This clone appeared a few times. V gene TRBV30 combines with J gene TRBJ1-5, with unresolved D. The CDR3 runs 13 residues. Trimming removed 4 bases at V and 7 bases at J, with 14 bases between. Germline lookup yields CDR1 GTSNPN and CDR2 SVGIG (reference sequence). The CDR3 sequence is CAWTPGGNQPQHF. CDR3 DNA sequence: TGTGCCTGGACCCCAGGAGGAAACCAGCCCCAGCATTTT. Full variable domain (remainder filled in from reference TRBV30 and TRBJ1-5): SQTIHQWPATLVQPVGSPLSLECTVEGTSNPNLYWYRQAAGRGLQLLFYSVGIGQISSEVPQNLSASRPQDRQFILSSKKLLLSDSGFYLCAWTPGGNQPQHFGDGTRLSIL.

This clone was counted ten times or more. The rearrangement links TRBV29-1 to TRBJ1-2; D may be TRBD1 (6 bases). V was pared by 4 bases and J by 4 bases, with 19 bases between. The CDR3 runs 15 residues. Germline V gene sequence: CDR1 SQVTM, CDR2 ANQGSEA. The DNA for the CDR3 is TGCAGCGTTGGGGATATTCTACAGGGCCTCTATGGCTACACCTTC. Encoded protein: CSVGDILQGLYGYTF.

With respect to this clone: Other DNA sequences of this sample code for an identical CDR3. V usage is TRBV5-1 and J usage is TRBJ1-2; 7 positions agree with TRBD1. The CDR3 sequence is 13 residues long. Per the germline V gene, CDR1 is SGHRS and CDR2 is YFSETQ. The V segment lost 4 bases and the J segment 2 bases; nucleotides outside the gene matches: 2. CDR3 sequence reads: CASSLRGNYGYTF. CDR3 sequence (DNA): TGCGCCAGCAGCCTCAGGGGGAACTATGGCTACACCTTC.

The chain has TRBV27 and TRBJ1-2, with D perhaps matching TRBD1 (5 bases). This CDR3 is built from 15 residues. The ends were cut back, 5 bases at V and 4 bases at J, with 17 bases in the middle. Germline V gene data show CDR1 as MNHEY and CDR2 as SMNVEV (reference sequence). The DNA of the CDR3 is TGTGCCAGCAGTCCCCAGGGAAGTTTGCGCTATGGCTACACCTTC. Its protein is CASSPQGSLRYGYTF.

The chain has TRBV4-1 and TRBJ2-1; 10 bases fit TRBD2. Germline V gene sequence: CDR1 MGHRA, CDR2 YSYEKL. The CDR3 runs 15 residues. The trim removed 9 bases at V and 5 bases at J, leaving 10 bases unmatched. CDR3 DNA: TGCGCCAGTAACCTGCTAGCGGGAGTTAACAATGAGCAGTTCTTC. It codes for CASNLLAGVNNEQFF.

The chain links TRBV29-1 to TRBJ2-1; D possibly corresponds to TRBD1 (5 bases). The V gene's germline CDR1 is SQVTM and CDR2 ANQGSEA. The CDR3 is 15 amino acids. Trimming removed 4 bases at V and 0 bases at J, with 13 bases between. The CDR3: CSVGQGPSSYNEQFF. In nucleotides, the CDR3 is TGCAGCGTTGGCCAGGGCCCAAGCTCCTACAATGAGCAGTTCTTC.

This clone was seen a handful of times. This chain connects TRBV18 to TRBJ2-5; TRBD2 agrees at 10 bases. V shed 3 bases and J 3 bases; nucleotides not matched to a gene: 4. Looked up from germline, CDR1 is KGHSH and CDR2 is LQKENI. The CDR3 extends over 15 amino acids. The CDR3 DNA is TGTGCCAGCTCACCGGCTAGCGGGGGAAAAGAGACCCAGTACTTC. This encodes CASSPASGGKETQYF.

This chain joins TRBV9 and TRBJ1-1; no firm D call. The CDR3 is 14 residues long. Germline lookup yields CDR1 SGDLS and CDR2 YYNGEE. Trimming pared 9 bases from V and 7 bases from J, leaving 22 bases between. As DNA, the CDR3 is TGTGCCAACACACCCCCCGGCGAGGCCCGTGAAGCTTTCTTT. It yields the protein CANTPPGEAREAFF.

The table lists this clone with a few counts. This rearrangement joins TRBV18 to TRBJ1-2; the match to TRBD1 covers 8 bases. The CDR3 is 17 residues long. Germline V gene data show CDR1 as KGHSH and CDR2 as LQKENI. With 3 bases clipped from V and 2 bases from J, the junction kept 11 bases outside the gene matches. The DNA of the CDR3 is TGTGCCAGCTCACCTCGAATTACAGGGGGGACCAACTATGGCTACACCTTC. Encoded protein: CASSPRITGGTNYGYTF.

This clone appeared a few times. The genes are TRBV29-1 and TRBJ2-1; 8 bases line up with TRBD2. The ends lost 4 bases at V and 10 bases at J; junction bases unmatched: 6. The CDR3 sequence is 12 residues long. Per germline, CDR1 SQVTM and CDR2 ANQGSEA. CDR3 sequence reads: CSVGAREGEQFF. The CDR3 DNA reads as TGCAGCGTTGGGGCCCGGGAGGGGGAGCAGTTCTTC.

V and J are TRBV5-1 and TRBJ2-3; perhaps TRBD2 as D (7 bases). V shed 4 bases and J shed 7 bases, with 19 bases lying between them. Germline lookup yields CDR1 SGHRS and CDR2 YFSETQ. CDR3 length equals 15 residues. In nucleotides, the CDR3 is TGCGCCAGCAGCCCCCGGGGGCGGGAGCTTCATACGCAGTATTTT. Its translation: CASSPRGRELHTQYF.

This clone showed up just a few times. V gene TRBV7-2 combines with J gene TRBJ1-2; 8 bases map to TRBD1. This CDR3 spans 13 amino acids. After removal of 5 bases from V and 3 bases from J, the junction contained 2 bases not matched to a gene. The germline CDR1 and CDR2 sequences are SGHTA and FQGNSA. The CDR3 region is CASSVDRDYGYTF. Here the CDR3 DNA reads TGTGCCAGCAGCGTGGACAGGGACTATGGCTACACCTTC.

CDR3 amino acids: CASSPPGWNTEAFF. DNA for the CDR3: TGTGCCAGCAGTCCTCCGGGGTGGAACACTGAAGCTTTCTTT. The chain recombines TRBV6-5 with TRBJ1-1; D gene uncertain. CDR3 length: 14 amino acids. The V gene lost 5 bases and the J gene lost 1 base, with 11 bases spanning the gap. Germline V gene sequence: CDR1 MNHEY, CDR2 SVGAGI.

CDR3 in amino acids: CASSPGGDIQYF. The CDR3 DNA reads as TGTGCCAGTAGCCCCGGGGGGGACATTCAGTACTTC. The V gene is TRBV19, the J gene TRBJ2-4; TRBD2 matches at 8 bases. The J segment lost 8 bases and the V segment lost 6 bases, leaving 3 bases of the junction unmatched. Germline assignment: CDR1 LNHDA and CDR2 SQIVND (reference sequence). CDR3 size: 12 residues. The full variable domain, rest sourced from reference TRBV19 and TRBJ2-4, is DGGITQSPKYLFRKEGQNVTLSCEQNLNHDAMYWYRQDPGQGLRLIYYSQIVNDFQKGDIAEGYSVSREKKESFPLTVTSAQKNPTAFYLCASSPGGDIQYFGAGTRLSVL.

The CDR3 DNA follows: TGTGCCAGCAGGTCCCTAGCGGGAGACACAGATACGCAGTATTTT. Amino acids: CASRSLAGDTDTQYF. This chain connects TRBV5-4 to TRBJ2-3; 10 bases map to TRBD2. The CDR3 spans 15 residues. Unmatched junction bases numbered 5, after V lost 5 bases and J lost 2 bases. The germline gives CDR1 SGHNT, CDR2 YYREEE (reference sequence).

This clone was seen a handful of times. The gene calls are TRBV6-6 and TRBJ2-3; a possible D gene is TRBD2 (6 bases). Deletions cut 5 bases from V and 7 bases from J, with 13 bases between. The CDR3 spans 13 residues. Germline V gives CDR1 MNHNY, CDR2 SVGAGI (reference sequence). The CDR3 spells CASSPGTANTQYF. In DNA, the CDR3 is TGTGCCAGCAGTCCGGGGACTGCAAATACGCAGTATTTT.